The 3 T cell receptor beta chains listed next were all sequenced from one sample in a study of blood T cell repertoires in COVID-19. Using immunoSEQ multiplex PCR, the repertoire was profiled, and TCRdb retains in-frame clones only, with some absent. The data contain 150,000 to 200,000 clones, around 85% of them singletons. Source material: peripheral blood. The receptors were gathered from a man aged 60 to 69 with active or convalescent COVID-19.

V gene TRBV9 combines with J gene TRBJ2-1; possible D gene TRBD2, 5 bases. This CDR3 comprises 18 residues. V dropped 2 bases and J dropped 3 bases, with 21 bases sitting between them. Germline lookup yields CDR1 SGDLS and CDR2 YYNGEE. CDR3 sequence reads: CASSVSRGGFDNYNEQFF. Here the CDR3 DNA reads TGTGCCAGCAGCGTTTCCCGGGGTGGCTTCGACAACTACAATGAGCAGTTCTTC. Together with reference TRBV9 and TRBJ2-1, the CDR3 gives the full variable domain: DSGVTQTPKHLITATGQRVTLRCSPRSGDLSVYWYQQSLDQGLQFLIQYYNGEERAKGNILERFSAQQFPDLHSELNLSSLELGDSALYFCASSVSRGGFDNYNEQFFGPGTRLTVL.

The gene calls are TRBV3-1 (or the pseudogene TRBV3-2) and TRBJ2-7; 8 nucleotides match TRBD2. The CDR3 consists of 15 residues. CDR1 is LGHDT, CDR2 YNNKEL, per germline (reference sequence). After removal of 1 base from V and 7 bases from J, the junction contained 9 bases not matched to a gene. In DNA, the CDR3 is TGTGCCAGCAGCCAAGTACTAGCGGCGCCCTCTGAGCAGTACTTC. It translates to CASSQVLAAPSEQYF.

The genes are TRBV6-5 and TRBJ2-2; the match to TRBD1 covers 7 bases. Looked up from germline, CDR1 is MNHEY and CDR2 is SVGAGI. The V gene end was trimmed by 6 bases and the J gene end by 2 bases; junction bases not matched to a gene: 6. CDR3 length: 15 residues. The CDR3 sequence: CASSRDSYNTGELFF. CDR3 in DNA: TGTGCCAGCAGCAGGGACAGTTACAACACCGGGGAGCTGTTTTTT.